The 18 T cell receptor beta chains below come from one sample, sequenced in a study of CD8+ T cells in alopecia areata. Stated treatment: oral pan-JAK inhibitor, 5-10 mg twice daily. In each case, RNA was isolated and then reverse transcribed into cDNA as the sequencing template. Sequenced by immunoSEQ multiplex PCR; TCRdb stores in-frame clones only, minus some. The table includes around 200,000 clones, 64% detected once. Material: CD4+ T cells sorted from blood, obtained at week 4, from a patient treated with tofacitinib. Source of these receptors: a human donor with alopecia areata.

This sequence joins TRBV4-3 and TRBJ2-6; D remains unclear. Per the germline V gene, CDR1 is LGHNA and CDR2 is YSLEER. The CDR3 runs to 17 residues. Trimming cost V 0 bases and J 1 base, with 10 bases left between them. In nucleotides, the CDR3 is TGCGCCAGCAGCCAAGAAAGGGCGGCTTCTGGGGCCAACGTCCTGACTTTC. As protein: CASSQERAASGANVLTF.

The chain recombines TRBV7-2 with TRBJ2-1; D might be TRBD2 (6 bases). Trimming took off 5 bases at V and 10 bases at J, with 12 bases between the two ends. The CDR3 extends over 12 amino acids. Germline CDR1 SGHTA, CDR2 FQGNSA. CDR3 amino acids: CASSLSRGEQFF. The CDR3 DNA reads as TGTGCCAGCAGCCTCTCCCGGGGGGAGCAGTTCTTC.

The V and J genes are TRBV10-3 and TRBJ1-6, with D unclear. The CDR3 runs to 14 residues. CDR1 and CDR2 from the germline V gene are ENHRY and SYGVKD. Trimming took 2 bases from V and 7 from J, leaving 9 bases between them. The CDR3 spells CAISEAGLNSPLHF. The CDR3 region has the DNA TGTGCCATCAGTGAGGCAGGACTCAATTCACCCCTCCACTTT.

This clone was detected only a few times. The rearrangement links TRBV29-1 to TRBJ2-7, with D maybe TRBD1 (6 bases). This CDR3 spans 12 amino acids. Germline-derived CDR1 and CDR2 are SQVTM and ANQGSEA. V gave up 7 bases and J gave up 3 bases, with 13 bases separating them. CDR3 DNA sequence: TGCAGCGCGTCGGGACAAGACTACGAGCAGTACTTC. Its translation is CSASGQDYEQYF.

CDR3 in DNA: TGTGCCAGCAGCCCCACTCGTGTGACGGGTGGCTACACCTTC. This codes for CASSPTRVTGGYTF. The genes are TRBV7-8 and TRBJ1-2; D unclear. Trimming shortened V by 5 bases and J by 7 bases, and 17 bases separated the two germline ends. Germline V lookup: CDR1 SGHVS, CDR2 FQNEAQ. The CDR3 spans 14 residues.

A word on this clone: The junction departs from germline at one end; a sequencing error may be responsible. The rearrangement uses TRBV2 and TRBJ2-4; 7 bases fit TRBD1. Per germline, CDR1 SNHLY and CDR2 FYNNEI. The CDR3 runs 13 residues. The DNA for the CDR3 is TGTGCCAGCAGTGAAGACATTAGGGGGCGCCGACACTTC. Amino acids: CASSEDIRGRRHF. Variable domain in full (rest from reference TRBV2 and TRBJ2-4): EPEVTQTPSHQVTQMGQEVILRCVPISNHLYFYWYRQILGQKVEFLVSFYNNEISEKSEIFDDQFSVERPDGSNFTLKIRSTKLEDSAMYFCASSEDIRGRRHFGAGTRLSVL.

The rearrangement links TRBV7-9 to TRBJ1-4, with D uncertain. The ends were cut back, 2 bases at V and 11 bases at J, with 9 bases in the middle. The CDR3 runs 12 residues. Germline V gene lookup returns CDR1 SEHNR and CDR2 FQNEAQ (reference sequence). The CDR3 is CASSLQPTKLFF. The CDR3 DNA follows: TGTGCCAGCAGCTTACAACCCACTAAACTGTTTTTT.

The sample holds a few counts of this clone. The V and J genes are TRBV6-5 and TRBJ2-7, with 7 bases matching TRBD1. CDR1 MNHEY and CDR2 SVGAGI come from the germline V gene. The CDR3 consists of 16 residues. V was clipped by 0 bases and J by 5 bases; unmatched bases: 10. CDR3 bases: TGTGCCAGCAGTTACTCACTCGGACAGGTGGGAAACGAGCAGTACTTC. This sequence encodes CASSYSLGQVGNEQYF.

This chain joins TRBV7-3 and TRBJ2-3; D unresolved. The CDR3 has 13 amino acids. V shed 3 bases and J shed 3 bases, with 7 bases lying between them. Germline CDR1 and CDR2: SGHTA and FQGTGA. CDR3 sequence: CASSFLGTDTQYF. DNA for the CDR3: TGTGCCAGCAGCTTTTTGGGGACAGATACGCAGTATTTT.

The V and J genes are TRBV7-3 and TRBJ2-3, with 8 bases lining up with TRBD1. The CDR3 is 15 amino acids. Germline trimming cut 5 bases from V and 14 bases from J; bases unmatched to any gene: 18. From germline, CDR1 is SGHTA and CDR2 FQGTGA. Written as DNA, the CDR3 is TGTGCCAGCAGCCGCCCTGGCCAGGGGGCAGTACCTTTGTATTTT. Its protein is CASSRPGQGAVPLYF. The full variable domain, with the rest looked up from reference TRBV7-3 and TRBJ2-3, is GAGVSQTPSNKVTEKGKYVELRCDPISGHTALYWYRQSLGQGPEFLIYFQGTGAADDSGLPNDRFFAVRPEGSVSTLKIQRTERGDSAVYLCASSRPGQGAVPLYFGPGTRLTVL.

The V gene is TRBV4-1, the J gene TRBJ1-1; possible D gene TRBD1, 5 bases. Per germline, CDR1 MGHRA and CDR2 YSYEKL. The ends were cut back, 4 bases at V and 1 base at J, with 10 bases in the middle. This CDR3 has 14 amino acids. CDR3 sequence reads: CASSLRVSNTEAFF. CDR3 bases: TGCGCCAGCAGCCTCAGGGTTTCGAACACTGAAGCTTTCTTT.

This chain connects TRBV30 to TRBJ2-6; D is undetermined. Per the germline V gene, CDR1 is GTSNPN and CDR2 is SVGIG (reference sequence). The CDR3 totals 14 residues. With 2 bases removed from V and 0 bases from J, the gap between germline ends came to 5 bases. The CDR3 reads CAWSSNSGANVLTF. The CDR3 region has the DNA TGTGCCTGGAGTTCCAACTCTGGGGCCAACGTCCTGACTTTC.

This rearrangement joins TRBV6-5 to TRBJ2-7; maybe TRBD2 (6 bases). The length of the CDR3 is 12 residues. Looked up from germline, CDR1 is MNHEY and CDR2 is SVGAGI. The V end lost 6 bases, the J end lost 2 bases, and 8 bases lay between the germline ends. CDR3 nucleotide sequence: TGTGCCAGCAGGGAGGGCACCTACGAGCAGTACTTC. This gives the protein CASREGTYEQYF.

The chain combines TRBV25-1 with TRBJ2-1; D might be TRBD2 (5 bases). Germline V gene sequence: CDR1 MGHDK, CDR2 SYGVNS. The CDR3 sequence is 15 residues long. Trimming left V 3 bases short and J 0 bases short, with 9 bases between. This chain's CDR3 is CASSDTGSSYNEQFF. The CDR3 DNA reads as TGTGCCAGCAGTGATACGGGGAGCTCCTACAATGAGCAGTTCTTC.

Only a few counts were recorded for this clone. The CDR3 region is CASSRENYGYTF. In nucleotides, the CDR3 is TGTGCCAGCAGCCGGGAGAACTATGGCTACACCTTC. This chain joins TRBV7-9 and TRBJ1-2, with no clear D. The V end was cut by 5 bases, the J end by 2 bases, with 6 bases between. This CDR3 is built from 12 residues. Looked up from germline, CDR1 is SEHNR and CDR2 is FQNEAQ (reference sequence).

The J gene is TRBJ2-1, the V gene TRBV7-2; 7 bases are a match to TRBD2. This CDR3 region has 15 residues. V was pared by 7 bases and J by 0 bases, with 6 bases of the junction left unmatched. The germline V gene has CDR1 SGHTA and CDR2 FQGNSA. The CDR3 DNA follows: TGTGCCAGCATCCTGGGGGGGAGCTCCTACAATGAGCAGTTCTTC. Amino acid sequence: CASILGGSSYNEQFF. Based on the CDR3 plus reference TRBV7-2 and TRBJ2-1, the full variable domain is GAGVSQSPSNKVTEKGKDVELRCDPISGHTALYWYRQSLGQGLEFLIYFQGNSAPDKSGLPSDRFSAERTGGSVSTLTIQRTQQEDSAVYLCASILGGSSYNEQFFGPGTRLTVL.

The chain links TRBV6-5 to TRBJ2-6; D is perhaps TRBD1 (6 bases). From germline, CDR1 is MNHEY and CDR2 SVGAGI. Trimming stripped 2 bases from V and 2 bases from J, with 10 bases between. The CDR3 totals 16 residues. The CDR3 sequence is CASSYRRQAGANVLTF. CDR3 DNA: TGTGCCAGCAGTTACCGGCGACAGGCTGGGGCCAACGTCCTGACTTTC.

This chain joins TRBV27 and TRBJ1-1, with 11 bases lining up with TRBD1. Trimming took 3 bases from V and 8 from J; bases not matched to a gene: 11. The CDR3 is 16 residues long. Germline V gene data show CDR1 as MNHEY and CDR2 as SMNVEV (reference sequence). The CDR3 reads CASSFGTGGIATEAFF. CDR3 coding DNA: TGTGCCAGCAGTTTTGGGACAGGGGGAATCGCCACCGAAGCTTTCTTT.